This entry lists 5 T cell receptor beta chains sequenced from one sample in a study of cytomegalovirus exposure and HLA in healthy donors. Vbeta (60) and Jbeta (13) primers were used in the PCR. Profiled with immunoSEQ multiplex PCR; TCRdb holds only in-frame clones, not every one. The sample's table shows around 140,000 clones. The material sequenced was PBMCs. These receptors were obtained from a male donor in good health and CMV-seronegative.

The rearrangement uses TRBV7-2 and TRBJ2-5; D is uncertain. Germline V gene lookup returns CDR1 SGHTA and CDR2 FQGNSA. Trimming pared 1 base from V and 9 bases from J, leaving 12 bases between. This CDR3 contains 13 residues. Here the CDR3 reads CASSLGIAEAQYF. The CDR3 region has the DNA TGTGCCAGCAGCTTAGGGATAGCCGAGGCCCAGTACTTC. The full variable domain, its missing parts supplied by reference TRBV7-2 and TRBJ2-5, is GAGVSQSPSNKVTEKGKDVELRCDPISGHTALYWYRQSLGQGLEFLIYFQGNSAPDKSGLPSDRFSAERTGGSVSTLTIQRTQQEDSAVYLCASSLGIAEAQYFGPGTRLLVL.

CDR3 DNA: TGTGCCAGTAGTATTACTAGCGGGGGTGCCTACAATGAGCAGTTCTTC. Translated: CASSITSGGAYNEQFF. The chain joins TRBV19 to TRBJ2-1; TRBD2 matches at 11 bases. This CDR3 is 16 amino acids long. J was trimmed by 2 bases and V by 3 bases; bases with no gene match: 3. The germline CDR1 and CDR2 sequences are LNHDA and SQIVND (reference sequence).

The chain has TRBV18 and TRBJ2-3; 8 bases are shared with TRBD1. The CDR3 totals 16 residues. Looked up from germline, CDR1 is KGHSH and CDR2 is LQKENI. V shed 3 bases, J shed 1 base, and the junction held 6 bases outside the gene matches. Here the CDR3 DNA reads TGTGCCAGCTCACCTGGACAGGGAGTCGGCACAGATACGCAGTATTTT. It translates to CASSPGQGVGTDTQYF.

The rearrangement joins TRBV4-1 to TRBJ2-7; no clear D. Germline lookup yields CDR1 MGHRA and CDR2 YSYEKL. The CDR3 is 13 residues long. The V end lost 0 bases, the J end lost 6 bases, and 9 bases lay between the germline ends. The CDR3 nucleotides read TGCGCCAGCAGCCAAGATGTATCGAGCGAGCAGTACTTC. Its protein product is CASSQDVSSEQYF.

This rearrangement joins TRBV4-1 to TRBJ1-4, with a weak D call TRBD1 (5 bases). This CDR3 has 16 amino acids. Germline V gene sequence: CDR1 MGHRA, CDR2 YSYEKL. The V and J ends lost 0 bases and 8 bases respectively, with 16 bases between them. The CDR3 DNA reads TGCGCCAGCAGCCAAGATCGGGGGGAGGGCTGGGAAAAACTGTTTTTT. This translates into CASSQDRGEGWEKLFF.